The 9 T cell receptor beta chains reported below all come from one sample, sequenced in a study of blood T cell repertoires in COVID-19. TCRdb's table, derived via immunoSEQ multiplex PCR, lists solely in-frame clones and lacks some. The sample holds more than 110,000 clones, 70% to 85% seen once. What was sequenced was peripheral blood. These TCRs come from a man aged 55 to 69 with acute or convalescent COVID-19.

V usage is TRBV7-9 and J usage is TRBJ1-5; 7 nucleotides line up with TRBD1. V gave up 1 base and J gave up 3 bases; unmatched junction bases: 3. Germline values: CDR1 SEHNR, CDR2 FQNEAQ (reference sequence). This CDR3 is 15 amino acids long. The CDR3 spells CASSLGQGDNQPQHF. CDR3 sequence (DNA): TGTGCCAGCAGCTTAGGACAGGGAGACAATCAGCCCCAGCATTTT.

The chain carries TRBV5-1 and TRBJ2-3; TRBD2 might be the D (6 bases). Germline loops: CDR1 SGHRS, CDR2 YFSETQ. V lost 0 bases, J lost 3 bases, and 11 bases lay in between. The CDR3 sequence is 15 residues long. Here the CDR3 reads CASSLAGDGTDTQYF. The CDR3 DNA sequence: TGCGCCAGCAGCTTGGCGGGGGATGGGACAGATACGCAGTATTTT.

This clone was observed a single time. This chain joins TRBV7-9 and TRBJ2-1, with a weak D call TRBD2 (5 bases). CDR1 and CDR2 (germline): SEHNR, FQNEAQ (reference sequence). CDR3 length: 15 amino acids. V lost 5 bases to trimming and J lost 0 bases, with 11 bases between them. Here the CDR3 DNA reads TGTGCCAGCAGCCCTAATGAGGGCTCCTACAATGAGCAGTTCTTC. This translates into CASSPNEGSYNEQFF.

The chain joins TRBV6-6 to TRBJ1-1; D is unclear. The CDR3 extends over 13 amino acids. Per the germline V gene, CDR1 is MNHNY and CDR2 is SVGAGI (reference sequence). V was trimmed by 5 bases and J by 5 bases, leaving 12 bases between them. The CDR3 region has the DNA TGTGCCAGCAGTCGTTCCGTCCGGACTGAAGCTTTCTTT. Its protein product is CASSRSVRTEAFF.

The V and J genes are TRBV28 and TRBJ1-5, with D unclear. Trimming cost V 4 bases and J 4 bases, with 11 bases left between them. Germline CDR1 and CDR2: MDHEN and SYDVKM. CDR3 length: 14 residues. The CDR3 here is CASSSMAVNQPQHF. The CDR3 DNA reads TGTGCCAGCAGTTCGATGGCAGTTAATCAGCCCCAGCATTTT.

The chain links TRBV5-5 to TRBJ2-5, with 7 bases fitting TRBD1. This CDR3 comprises 15 residues. The germline gives CDR1 SGHKS, CDR2 YYEKEE (reference sequence). The ends lost 5 bases at V and 5 bases at J; junction bases unmatched: 12. The CDR3 loop reads CASSLLRGQRETQYF. The CDR3 DNA reads TGTGCCAGCAGTCTGCTTAGGGGGCAAAGGGAGACCCAGTACTTC. The complete variable domain, with remaining parts taken from reference TRBV5-5 and TRBJ2-5, reads DAGVTQSPTHLIKTRGQQVTLRCSPISGHKSVSWYQQVLGQGPQFIFQYYEKEERGRGNFPDRFSARQFPNYSSELNVNALLLGDSALYLCASSLLRGQRETQYFGPGTRLLVL.

The chain employs TRBV27 and TRBJ1-1, with D unclear. The V and J ends lost 3 bases and 0 bases respectively, with 5 bases between them. CDR3 length equals 13 residues. Germline V CDR1 and CDR2: MNHEY, SMNVEV (reference sequence). The CDR3 nucleotides read TGTGCCAGCAGTTTCGGGTTGAACACTGAAGCTTTCTTT. Amino acids: CASSFGLNTEAFF.

This chain joins TRBV2 and TRBJ1-4; possibly TRBD1 for D (5 bases). The germline V gene has CDR1 SNHLY and CDR2 FYNNEI. The CDR3 has 14 residues. V dropped 11 bases and J dropped 5 bases, with 18 bases sitting between them. This chain's CDR3 is CASRGVRGNEKLFF. Here the CDR3 DNA reads TGTGCCTCTCGAGGCGTCCGGGGGAATGAAAAACTGTTTTTT. Complete variable domain (other parts from reference TRBV2 and TRBJ1-4): EPEVTQTPSHQVTQMGQEVILRCVPISNHLYFYWYRQILGQKVEFLVSFYNNEISEKSEIFDDQFSVERPDGSNFTLKIRSTKLEDSAMYFCASRGVRGNEKLFFGSGTQLSVL.

The chain uses TRBV5-4 and TRBJ1-2; D is ambiguous. Trimming stripped 4 bases from V and 2 bases from J, with 12 bases between. The CDR3 covers 14 residues. Germline assignment: CDR1 SGHNT and CDR2 YYREEE (reference sequence). CDR3 coding DNA: TGTGCCAGCAGCCCCGAACAGCAAAACTATGGCTACACCTTC. The encoded protein is CASSPEQQNYGYTF.